The source of this T cell receptor beta chain is a study of cytomegalovirus exposure and HLA in healthy donors. Use of 60 Vbeta and 13 Jbeta primers characterized the PCR. Libraries were prepared by immunoSEQ multiplex PCR; TCRdb keeps only in-frame clonotypes and omits some of them. Among about 140,000 clones listed, roughly 80% were seen once. Study-level findings and limits: In terms of immune exposure information, only CMV serostatus was available.

The CDR3 sequence is 14 residues long. V dropped 2 bases and J dropped 3; count of bases not matched to a gene: 0. Germline V lookup: CDR1 MRHNA, CDR2 SNTAGT. Details on this clone: Its antigen is unidentified.

Specimen: PBMCs. The chain employs TRBV6-4 and TRBJ2-2, with 7 bases matching TRBD1. The origin of this receptor is a woman in her fifties or sixties in good health and CMV-seronegative. CDR3 amino acids: CASSDGQDTGELFF. For the CDR3, the DNA is TGTGCCAGCAGTGACGGACAGGACACCGGGGAGCTGTTTTTT.